Shown below are 6 T cell receptor beta chains from a single sample sequenced in a study of T-cell reconstitution after alpha-beta-depleted transplantation in children. Researchers prepared the TCRbeta library using unique molecular identifiers, the study reports. TCRdb redid the calling of the PCR reads with MiXCR, one entry per CDR3 protein. The data show roughly 220,000 distinct CDR3 sequences, around 9.7% seen once. Sequencing was performed on PBMCs from the stem cell graft donor, taken from the stem cell graft. The receptors here all came from a human donor who donated a stem cell graft to a child with SCID.

This clonotype was counted between two and nine times. The rearrangement joins TRBV11-2 to TRBJ2-7; D is unclear. The ends were cut back, 4 bases at V and 0 bases at J, with 10 bases in the middle. The CDR3 spans 14 residues. The germline V gene encodes CDR1 SGHAT and CDR2 FQNNGV. Here the CDR3 DNA reads TGTGCCAGCAGCTCGCTCTGGGGCTCCTACGAGCAGTACTTC. Translated, it gives CASSSLWGSYEQYF.

Many counts were recorded for this clonotype. The V gene is TRBV5-1, the J gene TRBJ2-7; TRBD2 aligns across 13 bases. Germline V gene lookup returns CDR1 SGHRS and CDR2 YFSETQ. V was pared by 2 bases and J by 0 bases, with 2 bases of the junction left unmatched. The CDR3 contains 16 residues. The CDR3 protein is CASSLGLAGDSYEQYF. The CDR3 DNA sequence: TGCGCCAGCAGCTTAGGACTAGCGGGGGACTCCTACGAGCAGTACTTC.

This clonotype occurred many times. This rearrangement joins TRBV5-1 to TRBJ2-6; unclear D gene. CDR3 length equals 16 residues. The V gene's germline CDR1 is SGHRS and CDR2 YFSETQ. V lost 0 bases, J lost 0 bases, and 7 bases lay in between. CDR3 nucleotides: TGCGCCAGCAGCTTGGCCGCCATCTCTGGGGCCAACGTCCTGACTTTC. Amino acid sequence: CASSLAAISGANVLTF.

This clonotype showed up many times. V gene TRBV7-2 combines with J gene TRBJ2-7; no clear D gene. V was clipped by 1 base and J by 1 base, with 5 bases between them. The CDR3 has 13 residues. The germline CDR1 and CDR2 sequences are SGHTA and FQGNSA. Here the CDR3 DNA reads TGTGCCAGCAGCTTAGTTTCTTCCTACGAGCAGTACTTC. Residues: CASSLVSSYEQYF.

With respect to this clonotype: A clone one base away is much larger, so this may be a read error. The V and J genes are TRBV12-3 or TRBV12-4 and TRBJ2-7, with 7 nucleotides matching TRBD1. There are 13 residues in the CDR3. V shed 7 bases, J shed 9 bases, and the junction held 12 bases outside the gene matches. The CDR3 nucleotides are TGTGCCAGCAATGGACAGGAGCAACGGGGGCAGTACTTC. It specifies CASNGQEQRGQYF.

This clonotype was detected many times. This chain uses TRBV12-3 or TRBV12-4 with TRBJ2-1; a possible D gene is TRBD1 (5 bases). V shed 6 bases and J shed 7 bases, with 10 bases lying between them. There are 12 residues in the CDR3. The CDR3 nucleotides read TGTGCCAGCAGCGACCAGGGTAATGAGCAGTTCTTC. Translating gives CASSDQGNEQFF.